The clone carrying this T cell receptor beta chain has a single count. Some clones are missing from TCRdb's copy, which holds only in-frame ones; the method was immunoSEQ multiplex PCR. Among 15,000 to 20,000 clones listed, 65% to 70% were seen once. The germline V gene encodes CDR1 MDHEN and CDR2 SYDVKM. V gave up 5 bases and J gave up 1 base, with 8 bases separating them. This CDR3 region has 13 residues. This entry comes from a study of cytotoxic CD8 clonotypes in ibrutinib-treated CLL. On the study more broadly: Per sample, productive templates averaged around 230,000 and productive rearrangements averaged 94,082.

The sequence derives from a human donor with chronic lymphocytic leukemia. This material consisted of PBMCs, taken before ibrutinib treatment. The chain combines TRBV28 with TRBJ1-2; D gene unclear. CDR3 region: CASSVQINYGYTF. The DNA of the CDR3 is TGTGCCAGCAGTGTACAGATTAACTATGGCTACACCTTC.